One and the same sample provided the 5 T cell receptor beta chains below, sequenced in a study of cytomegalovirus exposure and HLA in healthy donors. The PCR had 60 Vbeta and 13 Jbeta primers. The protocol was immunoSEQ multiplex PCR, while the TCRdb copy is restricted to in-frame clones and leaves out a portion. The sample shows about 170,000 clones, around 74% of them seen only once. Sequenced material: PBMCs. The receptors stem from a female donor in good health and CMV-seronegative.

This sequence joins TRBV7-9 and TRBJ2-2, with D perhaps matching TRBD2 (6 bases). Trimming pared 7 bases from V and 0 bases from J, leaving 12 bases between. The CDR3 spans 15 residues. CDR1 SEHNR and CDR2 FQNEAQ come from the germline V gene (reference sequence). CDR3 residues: CASKGLPANTGELFF. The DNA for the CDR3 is TGTGCCAGCAAGGGACTCCCCGCGAACACCGGGGAGCTGTTTTTT.

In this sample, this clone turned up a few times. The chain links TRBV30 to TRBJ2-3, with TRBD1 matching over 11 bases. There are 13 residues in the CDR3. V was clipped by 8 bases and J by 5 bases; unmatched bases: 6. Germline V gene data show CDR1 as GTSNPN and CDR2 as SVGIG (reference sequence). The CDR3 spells CAGGTGGQDTQYF. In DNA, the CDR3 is TGTGCCGGCGGGACAGGGGGACAAGATACGCAGTATTTT.

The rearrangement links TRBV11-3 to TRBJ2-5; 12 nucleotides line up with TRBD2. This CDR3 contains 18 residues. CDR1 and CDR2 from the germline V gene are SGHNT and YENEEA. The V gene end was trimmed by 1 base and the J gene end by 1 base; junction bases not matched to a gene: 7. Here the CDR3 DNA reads TGTGCCAGCAGCTTAGGACTAGCGGGGGCAAACCCCCAAGAGACCCAGTACTTC. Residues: CASSLGLAGANPQETQYF.

The CDR3 loop reads CASSYSGPIVYEQYF. As DNA, the CDR3 is TGTGCCAGCAGTTACTCGGGCCCTATCGTGTACGAGCAGTACTTC. V usage is TRBV6-6 and J usage is TRBJ2-7; D is ambiguous. V gave up 0 bases and J gave up 4 bases, with 13 bases separating them. The germline CDR1 and CDR2 sequences are MNHNY and SVGAGI (reference sequence). The CDR3 consists of 15 residues.

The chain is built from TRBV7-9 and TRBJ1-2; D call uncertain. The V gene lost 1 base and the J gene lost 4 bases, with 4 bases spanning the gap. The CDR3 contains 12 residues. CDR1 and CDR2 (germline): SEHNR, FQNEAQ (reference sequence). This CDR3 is CASSLDGYGYTF. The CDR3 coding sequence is TGTGCCAGCAGCTTAGACGGCTATGGCTACACCTTC.